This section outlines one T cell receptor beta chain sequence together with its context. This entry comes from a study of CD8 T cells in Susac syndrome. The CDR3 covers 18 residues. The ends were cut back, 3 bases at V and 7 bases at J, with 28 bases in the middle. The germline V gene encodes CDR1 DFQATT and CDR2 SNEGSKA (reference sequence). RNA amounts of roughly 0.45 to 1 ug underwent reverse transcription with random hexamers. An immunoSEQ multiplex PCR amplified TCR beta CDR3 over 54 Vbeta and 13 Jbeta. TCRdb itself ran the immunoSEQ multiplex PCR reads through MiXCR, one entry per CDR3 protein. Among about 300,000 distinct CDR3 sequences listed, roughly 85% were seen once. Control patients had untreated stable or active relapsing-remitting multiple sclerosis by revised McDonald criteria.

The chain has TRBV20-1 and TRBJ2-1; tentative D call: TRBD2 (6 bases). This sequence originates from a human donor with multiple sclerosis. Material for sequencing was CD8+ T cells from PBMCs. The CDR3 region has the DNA TGCAGTGCTAGGAAGGAGGAAGAGGGGAGGCTAGCGAGTAATGAGCAGTTCTTC. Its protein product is CSARKEEEGRLASNEQFF.